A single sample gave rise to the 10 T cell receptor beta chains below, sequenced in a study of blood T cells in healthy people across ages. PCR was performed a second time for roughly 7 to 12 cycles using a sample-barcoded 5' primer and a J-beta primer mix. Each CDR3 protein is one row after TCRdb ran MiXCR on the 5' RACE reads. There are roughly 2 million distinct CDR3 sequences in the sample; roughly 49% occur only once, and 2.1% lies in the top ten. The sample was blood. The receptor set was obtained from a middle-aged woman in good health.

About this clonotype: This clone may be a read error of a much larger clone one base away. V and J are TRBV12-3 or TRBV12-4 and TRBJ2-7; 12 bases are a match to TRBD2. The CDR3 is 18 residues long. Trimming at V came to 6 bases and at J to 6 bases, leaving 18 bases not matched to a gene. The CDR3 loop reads CASSPVMASGGATCEQYF. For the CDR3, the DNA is TGTGCCAGCAGCCCCGTTATGGCTAGCGGGGGGGCGACCTGCGAGCAGTACTTC.

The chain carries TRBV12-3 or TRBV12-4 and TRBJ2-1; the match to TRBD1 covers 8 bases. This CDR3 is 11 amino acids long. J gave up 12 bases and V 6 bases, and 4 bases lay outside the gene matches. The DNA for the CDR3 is TGTGCCAGCAGACAAGGGACAGGGCAGTTCTTC. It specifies CASRQGTGQFF.

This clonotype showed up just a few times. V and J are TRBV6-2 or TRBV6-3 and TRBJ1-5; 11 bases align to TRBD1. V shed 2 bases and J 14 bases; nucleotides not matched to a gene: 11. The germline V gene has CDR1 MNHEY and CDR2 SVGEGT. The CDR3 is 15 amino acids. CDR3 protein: CASSYDGTGGSVEHF. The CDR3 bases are TGTGCCAGCAGTTACGACGGGACAGGGGGTTCTGTGGAGCATTTT.

The CDR3 sequence: CSALERGNEQFF. The CDR3, as DNA: TGCAGCGCCCTTGAGAGGGGAAATGAGCAGTTCTTC. The rearrangement links TRBV29-1 to TRBJ2-1; D tentatively fits TRBD1 or TRBD2 (5 bases each). Germline-derived CDR1 and CDR2 are SQVTM and ANQGSEA. The V end was cut by 7 bases, the J end by 7 bases, with 14 bases between. This CDR3 has 12 residues.

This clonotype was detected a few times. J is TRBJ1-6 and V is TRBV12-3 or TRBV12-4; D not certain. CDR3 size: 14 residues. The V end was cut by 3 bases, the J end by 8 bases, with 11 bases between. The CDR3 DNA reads TGTGCCAGCAGTTTTCGTCGGTCGTATTCACCCCTCCACTTT. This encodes CASSFRRSYSPLHF.

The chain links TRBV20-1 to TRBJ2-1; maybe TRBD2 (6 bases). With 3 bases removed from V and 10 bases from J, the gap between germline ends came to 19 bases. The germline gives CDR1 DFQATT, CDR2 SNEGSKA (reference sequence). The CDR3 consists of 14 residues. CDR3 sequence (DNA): TGCAGTGCTAGTATTGGCGGGGCCCCGTGGGAGCAGTTCTTC. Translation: CSASIGGAPWEQFF.

CDR3 bases: TGCGCCAGCACGGGACAGGGGGCCAACTATGGCTACACCTTC. Translating gives CASTGQGANYGYTF. The V and J genes are TRBV5-1 and TRBJ1-2; the match to TRBD1 covers 12 bases. The CDR3 runs to 14 residues. V was pared by 6 bases and J by 2 bases, with 2 bases of the junction left unmatched. Germline assignment: CDR1 SGHRS and CDR2 YFSETQ.

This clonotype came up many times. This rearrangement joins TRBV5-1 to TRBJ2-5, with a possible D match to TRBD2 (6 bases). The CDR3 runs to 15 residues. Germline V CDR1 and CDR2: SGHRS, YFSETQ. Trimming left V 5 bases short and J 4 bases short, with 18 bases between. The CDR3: CASRGLLGSGETQYF. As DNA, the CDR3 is TGCGCCAGCAGGGGACTCTTGGGGTCGGGAGAGACCCAGTACTTC.

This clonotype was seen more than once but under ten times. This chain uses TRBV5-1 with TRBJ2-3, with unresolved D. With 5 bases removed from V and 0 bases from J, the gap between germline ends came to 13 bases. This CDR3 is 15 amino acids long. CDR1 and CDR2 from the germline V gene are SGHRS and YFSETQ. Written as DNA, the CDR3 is TGCGCCAGCAGGCTAGTAGCCGCTAGCACAGATACGCAGTATTTT. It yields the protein CASRLVAASTDTQYF.

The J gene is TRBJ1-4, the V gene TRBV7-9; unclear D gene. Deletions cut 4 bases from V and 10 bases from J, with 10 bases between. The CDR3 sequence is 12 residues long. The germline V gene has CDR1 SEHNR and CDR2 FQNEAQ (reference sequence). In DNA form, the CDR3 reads TGTGCCAGCAGCTCCTCGGCCGGAAAACTGTTTTTT. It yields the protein CASSSSAGKLFF.